The clone carrying this T cell receptor (beta chain) was seen at least ten times. Deletions cut 0 bases from V and 1 base from J, with 6 bases between. CDR1 and CDR2 from the germline V gene are LGHNA and YNFKEQ. CDR3 size: 14 residues. MiXCR, applied by TCRdb to the RT-PCR reads, yields one record per CDR3 protein. Of about 680,000 distinct CDR3 sequences listed, approximately 15% are singletons. This receptor was identified in a female donor in good health, serving as a healthy control. The chain couples TRBV4-2 to TRBJ1-1; D is unclear. Sequences were obtained from memory CD4+ T cells from blood. CDR3 nucleotide sequence: TGTGCCAGCAGCCAAGATAAGGGGAACACTGAAGCTTTCTTT. Amino acids: CASSQDKGNTEAFF.